The sequence of this TCR beta chain was determined in a study of T cell responses to AZD1222 COVID-19 vaccine. Method: immunoSEQ multiplex PCR; TCRdb's copy keeps in-frame clones and lacks some. The sample shows 90,000 to 120,000 clones, about nine tenths of them seen only once. With 5 bases removed from V and 1 base from J, the gap between germline ends came to 11 bases. This CDR3 comprises 14 residues. Germline CDR1 is LNHDA and CDR2 is SQIVND (reference sequence). V usage is TRBV19 and J usage is TRBJ1-1, with a tentative D call TRBD1 (6 bases). Sequenced here: peripheral blood, sampled 28 days after the second AZD1222 dose. This sequence originates from an adult who received the AZD1222 COVID-19 vaccine. The chain's CDR3 is CASSPGTRNTEAFF. In DNA form, the CDR3 reads TGTGCCAGTAGTCCTGGGACACGGAACACTGAAGCTTTCTTT.